This TCR beta chain was recorded in a study of beta chain features in type 1 diabetes. Study findings and constraints: Insertion counts at VDJ junctions were lower in type 1 diabetes patients, who also showed more deletions there. Compared to healthy donors, patients appeared to have naive, central memory and Treg TCRB repertoires that were more alike. Short templates might get an advantage during PCR, and this would be equal in patients and controls. TCRB rearrangement may or may not be influenced by HLA type; here this remained unresolved.

The ends lost 7 bases at V and 2 bases at J; junction bases unmatched: 5. Germline CDR1 is SQVTM and CDR2 is ANQGSEA. The CDR3 runs 13 residues. Of the isolated RNA, all was reverse transcribed, and so the sequenced material was expressed TCRB transcripts. Produced via immunoSEQ multiplex PCR; TCRdb's table is partial and in-frame only. This sample has some 360,000 clones, with roughly a fifth found just once. As regards this clone: Its antigen is as yet unknown.

The source is a woman aged 18-30 years in good health. The chain recombines TRBV29-1 with TRBJ2-1, with 7 bases fitting TRBD2. Material: naive CD4+ T cells from blood. This chain's CDR3 is CSGLADPYNEQFF. The CDR3 DNA sequence: TGCAGCGGCCTAGCGGACCCCTACAATGAGCAGTTCTTC.